This TCR beta chain was retrieved from a study of shared clonotypes between healthy human individuals. Clones were read by immunoSEQ multiplex PCR, and TCRdb kept only the in-frame ones, dropping some. The sample contains about 2.3 million clones, less than 95% of which appear only once. On this clone: The antigen is not known.

The CDR3 has 15 residues. V lost 4 bases to trimming and J lost 4 bases; unmatched junction nucleotides: 5. The germline V gene has CDR1 SGHRS and CDR2 YFSETQ. Study outcomes and limitations: Generally, naive subsets came out with larger estimated richness than memory subsets.

The rearrangement uses TRBV5-1 and TRBJ2-3; 11 bases match TRBD1. Specimen: naive CD4+ T cells from PBMCs. Sample subset: CD45RA+ positively selected. This receptor was obtained from a young man in good health. Some clones in this sample may be carry-over from other donors' samples. The chain's CDR3 is CASSPRTGGADTQYF. Here the CDR3 DNA reads TGCGCCAGCAGCCCAAGGACAGGGGGCGCAGATACGCAGTATTTT.